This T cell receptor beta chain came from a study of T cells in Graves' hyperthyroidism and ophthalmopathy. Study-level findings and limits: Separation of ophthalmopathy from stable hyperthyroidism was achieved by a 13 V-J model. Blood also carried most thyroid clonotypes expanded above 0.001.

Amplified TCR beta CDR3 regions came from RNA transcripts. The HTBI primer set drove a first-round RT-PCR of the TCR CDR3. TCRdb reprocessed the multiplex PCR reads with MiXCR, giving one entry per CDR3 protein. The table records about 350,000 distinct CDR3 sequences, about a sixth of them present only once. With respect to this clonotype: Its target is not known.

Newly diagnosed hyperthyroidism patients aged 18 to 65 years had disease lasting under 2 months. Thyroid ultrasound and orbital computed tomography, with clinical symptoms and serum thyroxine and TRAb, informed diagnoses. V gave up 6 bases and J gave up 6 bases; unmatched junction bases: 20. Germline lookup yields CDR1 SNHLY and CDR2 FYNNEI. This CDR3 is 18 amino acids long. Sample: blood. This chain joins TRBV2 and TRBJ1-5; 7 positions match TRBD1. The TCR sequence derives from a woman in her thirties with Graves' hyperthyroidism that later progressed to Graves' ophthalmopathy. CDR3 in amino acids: CASSPPGSTGVGTQPQHF. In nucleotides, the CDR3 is TGTGCCAGCAGCCCCCCCGGTTCTACAGGGGTCGGGACTCAGCCCCAGCATTTT.